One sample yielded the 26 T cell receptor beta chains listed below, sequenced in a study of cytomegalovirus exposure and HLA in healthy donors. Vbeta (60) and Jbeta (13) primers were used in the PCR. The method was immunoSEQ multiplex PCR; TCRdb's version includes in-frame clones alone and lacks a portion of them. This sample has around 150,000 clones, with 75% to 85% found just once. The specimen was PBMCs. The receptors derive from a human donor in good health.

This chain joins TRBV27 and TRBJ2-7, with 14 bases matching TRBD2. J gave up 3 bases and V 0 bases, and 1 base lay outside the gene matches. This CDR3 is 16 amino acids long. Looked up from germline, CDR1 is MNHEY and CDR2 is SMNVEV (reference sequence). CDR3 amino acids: CASSLSGLAGGYEQYF. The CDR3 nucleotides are TGTGCCAGCAGTTTATCAGGACTAGCGGGAGGCTACGAGCAGTACTTC.

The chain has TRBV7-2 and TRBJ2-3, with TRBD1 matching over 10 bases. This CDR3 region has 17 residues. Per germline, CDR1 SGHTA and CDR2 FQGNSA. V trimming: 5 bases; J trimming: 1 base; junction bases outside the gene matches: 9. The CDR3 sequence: CASSLWPGQGGTDTQYF. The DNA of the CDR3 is TGTGCCAGCAGCCTATGGCCAGGACAGGGGGGCACAGATACGCAGTATTTT.

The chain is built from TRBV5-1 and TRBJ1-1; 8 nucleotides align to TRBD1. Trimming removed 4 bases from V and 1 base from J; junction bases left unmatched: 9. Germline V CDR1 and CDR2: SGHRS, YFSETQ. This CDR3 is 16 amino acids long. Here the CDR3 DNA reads TGCGCCAGCAGCGGGACAGGCCTGATGGCGAACACTGAAGCTTTCTTT. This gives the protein CASSGTGLMANTEAFF.

The CDR3, as DNA: TGTGCCAGCTCACGTCCCGGGACAGGGGAAGAAGCTTTCTTT. This encodes CASSRPGTGEEAFF. The chain combines TRBV18 with TRBJ1-1, with 10 bases fitting TRBD1. The CDR3 has 14 amino acids. Germline V gives CDR1 KGHSH, CDR2 LQKENI. The trim removed 4 bases at V and 8 bases at J, leaving 7 bases unmatched.

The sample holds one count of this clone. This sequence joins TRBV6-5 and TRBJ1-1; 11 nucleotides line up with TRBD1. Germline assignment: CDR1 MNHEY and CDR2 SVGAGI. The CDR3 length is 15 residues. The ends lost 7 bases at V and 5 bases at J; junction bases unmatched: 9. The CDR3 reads CASTFLGTGGTEAFF. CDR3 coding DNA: TGTGCCAGCACCTTCCTCGGGACAGGGGGAACTGAAGCTTTCTTT.

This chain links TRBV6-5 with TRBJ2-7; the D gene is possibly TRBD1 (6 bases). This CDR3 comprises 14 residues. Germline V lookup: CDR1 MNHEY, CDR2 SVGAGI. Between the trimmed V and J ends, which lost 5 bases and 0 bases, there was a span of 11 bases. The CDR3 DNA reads TGTGCCAGCAGTGGGGGCAGCCGCTCCTACGAGCAGTACTTC. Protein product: CASSGGSRSYEQYF.

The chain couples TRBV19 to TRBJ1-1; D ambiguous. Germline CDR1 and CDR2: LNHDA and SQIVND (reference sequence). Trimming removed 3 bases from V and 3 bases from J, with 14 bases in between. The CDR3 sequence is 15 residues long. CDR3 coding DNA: TGTGCCAGTAGTATCCGGCCAGGCCTTGACACTGAAGCTTTCTTT. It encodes CASSIRPGLDTEAFF.

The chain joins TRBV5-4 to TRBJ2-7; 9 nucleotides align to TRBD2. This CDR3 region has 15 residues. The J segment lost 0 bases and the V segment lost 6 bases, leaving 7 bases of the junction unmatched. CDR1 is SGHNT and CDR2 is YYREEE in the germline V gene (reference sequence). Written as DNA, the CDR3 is TGTGCCAGCACCAGGGGCGGGGGGGACTCCTACGAGCAGTACTTC. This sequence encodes CASTRGGGDSYEQYF.

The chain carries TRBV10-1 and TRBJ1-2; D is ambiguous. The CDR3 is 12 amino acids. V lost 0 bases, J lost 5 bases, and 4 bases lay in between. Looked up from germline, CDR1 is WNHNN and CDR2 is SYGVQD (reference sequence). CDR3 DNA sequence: TGCGCCAGCAGTGAGTCCGGTTATGGCTACACCTTC. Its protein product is CASSESGYGYTF.

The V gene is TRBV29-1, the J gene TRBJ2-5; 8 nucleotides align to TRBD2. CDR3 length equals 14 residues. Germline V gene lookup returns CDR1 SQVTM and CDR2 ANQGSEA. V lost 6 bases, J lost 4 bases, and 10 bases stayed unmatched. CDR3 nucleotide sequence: TGCAGCGTCCAACTAGCCCGGGGGGGAGAGACCCAGTACTTC. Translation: CSVQLARGGETQYF. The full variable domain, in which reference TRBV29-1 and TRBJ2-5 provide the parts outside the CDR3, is SAVISQKPSRDICQRGTSLTIQCQVDSQVTMMFWYRQQPGQSLTLIATANQGSEATYESGFVIDKFPISRPNLTFSTLTVSNMSPEDSSIYLCSVQLARGGETQYFGPGTRLLVL.

The CDR3 DNA sequence: TGTGCCAGCAGCTTGGGACTAGCGGGAGACGGGCAGTACTTC. This sequence encodes CASSLGLAGDGQYF. This chain links TRBV5-4 with TRBJ2-7, with TRBD2 matching 12 bases. J was trimmed by 9 bases and V by 0 bases; bases with no gene match: 4. This CDR3 region has 14 residues. Germline V gives CDR1 SGHNT, CDR2 YYREEE (reference sequence).

The CDR3 region is CASSSKTQSSYNEQFF. CDR3 nucleotides: TGTGCCAGCAGCTCGAAGACTCAGAGCTCCTACAATGAGCAGTTCTTC. V gene TRBV5-4 combines with J gene TRBJ2-1; no definite D call. V lost 3 bases to trimming and J lost 0 bases, with 13 bases between them. Germline V gene sequence: CDR1 SGHNT, CDR2 YYREEE (reference sequence). This CDR3 is built from 16 residues.

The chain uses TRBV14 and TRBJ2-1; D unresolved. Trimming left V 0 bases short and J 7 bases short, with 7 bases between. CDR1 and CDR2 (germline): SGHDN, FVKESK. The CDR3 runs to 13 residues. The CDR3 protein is CASSQDVGNEQFF. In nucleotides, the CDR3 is TGTGCCAGCAGCCAAGATGTCGGGAATGAGCAGTTCTTC. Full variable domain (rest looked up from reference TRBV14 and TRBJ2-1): EAGVTQFPSHSVIEKGQTVTLRCDPISGHDNLYWYRRVMGKEIKFLLHFVKESKQDESGMPNNRFLAERTGGTYSTLKVQPAELEDSGVYFCASSQDVGNEQFFGPGTRLTVL.

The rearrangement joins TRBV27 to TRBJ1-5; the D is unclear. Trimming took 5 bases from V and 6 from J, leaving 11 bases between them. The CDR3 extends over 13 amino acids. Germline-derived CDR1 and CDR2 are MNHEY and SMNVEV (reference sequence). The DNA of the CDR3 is TGTGCCAGCAGTGTTAATAGCGGTCAGCCCCAGCATTTT. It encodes CASSVNSGQPQHF.

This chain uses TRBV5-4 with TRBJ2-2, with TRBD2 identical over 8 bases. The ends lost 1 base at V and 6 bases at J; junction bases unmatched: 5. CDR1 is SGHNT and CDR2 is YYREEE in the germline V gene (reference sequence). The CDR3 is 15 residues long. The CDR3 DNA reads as TGTGCCAGCAGCTTGACTAGCGGTAGCTCCGGGGAGCTGTTTTTT. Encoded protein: CASSLTSGSSGELFF.

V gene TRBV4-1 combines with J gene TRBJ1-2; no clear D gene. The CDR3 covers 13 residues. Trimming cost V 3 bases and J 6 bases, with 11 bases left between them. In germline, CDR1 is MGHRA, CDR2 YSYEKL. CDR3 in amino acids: CASSHARGNGYTF. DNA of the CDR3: TGCGCCAGCAGCCATGCGAGAGGGAATGGCTACACCTTC.

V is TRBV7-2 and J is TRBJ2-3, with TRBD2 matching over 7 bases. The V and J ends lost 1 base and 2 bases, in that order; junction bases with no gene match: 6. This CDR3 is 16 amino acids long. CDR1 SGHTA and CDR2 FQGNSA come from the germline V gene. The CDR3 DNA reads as TGTGCCAGCAGCTTAGGTTCTGCGGGGGACACAGATACGCAGTATTTT. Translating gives CASSLGSAGDTDTQYF.

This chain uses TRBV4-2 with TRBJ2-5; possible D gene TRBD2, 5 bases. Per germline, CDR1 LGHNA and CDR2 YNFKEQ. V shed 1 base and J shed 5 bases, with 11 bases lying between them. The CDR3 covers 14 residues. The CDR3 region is CASSQASGEETQYF. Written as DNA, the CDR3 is TGTGCCAGCAGCCAAGCATCCGGGGAGGAGACCCAGTACTTC.

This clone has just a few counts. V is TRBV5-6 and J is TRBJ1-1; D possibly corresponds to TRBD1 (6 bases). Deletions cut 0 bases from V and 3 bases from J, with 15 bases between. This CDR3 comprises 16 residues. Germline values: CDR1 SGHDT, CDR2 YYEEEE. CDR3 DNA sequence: TGTGCCAGCAGCTTGGCCTATGACAGGCGGTACACTGAAGCTTTCTTT. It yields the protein CASSLAYDRRYTEAFF. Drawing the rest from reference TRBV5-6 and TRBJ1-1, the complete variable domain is DAGVTQSPTHLIKTRGQQVTLRCSPKSGHDTVSWYQQALGQGPQFIFQYYEEEERQRGNFPDRFSGHQFPNYSSELNVNALLLGDSALYLCASSLAYDRRYTEAFFGQGTRLTVV.

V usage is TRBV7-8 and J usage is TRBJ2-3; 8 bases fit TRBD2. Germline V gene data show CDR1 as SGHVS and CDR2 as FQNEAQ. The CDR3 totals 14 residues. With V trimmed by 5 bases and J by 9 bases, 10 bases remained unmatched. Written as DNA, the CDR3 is TGTGCCAGCAGCCCTCGACTAGCGTCGAGCACGCAGTATTTT. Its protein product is CASSPRLASSTQYF.

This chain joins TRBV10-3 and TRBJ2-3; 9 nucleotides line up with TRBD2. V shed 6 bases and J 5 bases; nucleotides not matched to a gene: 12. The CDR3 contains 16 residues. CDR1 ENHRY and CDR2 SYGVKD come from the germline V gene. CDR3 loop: CAIRTASGVWGDTQYF. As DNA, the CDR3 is TGTGCCATCAGAACGGCTAGCGGGGTATGGGGAGATACGCAGTATTTT.

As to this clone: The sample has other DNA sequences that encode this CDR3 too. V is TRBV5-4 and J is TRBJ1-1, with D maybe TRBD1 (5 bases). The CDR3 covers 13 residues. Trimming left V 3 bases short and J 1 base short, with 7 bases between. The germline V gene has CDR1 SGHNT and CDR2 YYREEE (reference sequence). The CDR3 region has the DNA TGTGCCAGCAGCTCCCAGGGGAACACTGAAGCTTTCTTT. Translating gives CASSSQGNTEAFF.

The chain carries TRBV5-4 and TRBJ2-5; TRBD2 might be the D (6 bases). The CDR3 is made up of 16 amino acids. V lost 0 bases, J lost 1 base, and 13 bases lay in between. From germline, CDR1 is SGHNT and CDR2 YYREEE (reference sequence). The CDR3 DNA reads TGTGCCAGCAGCTTGGAGCCTAGCGCAGTCCAAGAGACCCAGTACTTC. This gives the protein CASSLEPSAVQETQYF.

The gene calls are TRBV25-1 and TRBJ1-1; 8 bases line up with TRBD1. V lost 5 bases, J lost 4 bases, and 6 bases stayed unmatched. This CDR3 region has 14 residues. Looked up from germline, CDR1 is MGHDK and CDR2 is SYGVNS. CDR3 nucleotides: TGTGCCAGCAGTATGGACAGGGTGGCCACTGAAGCTTTCTTT. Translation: CASSMDRVATEAFF.

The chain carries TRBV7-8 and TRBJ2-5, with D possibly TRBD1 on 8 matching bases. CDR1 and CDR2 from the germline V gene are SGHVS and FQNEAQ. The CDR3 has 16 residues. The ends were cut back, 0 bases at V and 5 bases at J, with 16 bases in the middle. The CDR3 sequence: CASSLADTGGVETQYF. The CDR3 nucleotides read TGTGCCAGCAGCTTAGCCGATACAGGGGGGGTGGAGACCCAGTACTTC.

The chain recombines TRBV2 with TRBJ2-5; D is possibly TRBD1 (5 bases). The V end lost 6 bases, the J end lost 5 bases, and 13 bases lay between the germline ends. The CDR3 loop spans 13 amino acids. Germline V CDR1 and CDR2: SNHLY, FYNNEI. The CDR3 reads CASRGQGLETQYF. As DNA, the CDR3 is TGTGCCAGCAGGGGGCAGGGATTGGAGACCCAGTACTTC.